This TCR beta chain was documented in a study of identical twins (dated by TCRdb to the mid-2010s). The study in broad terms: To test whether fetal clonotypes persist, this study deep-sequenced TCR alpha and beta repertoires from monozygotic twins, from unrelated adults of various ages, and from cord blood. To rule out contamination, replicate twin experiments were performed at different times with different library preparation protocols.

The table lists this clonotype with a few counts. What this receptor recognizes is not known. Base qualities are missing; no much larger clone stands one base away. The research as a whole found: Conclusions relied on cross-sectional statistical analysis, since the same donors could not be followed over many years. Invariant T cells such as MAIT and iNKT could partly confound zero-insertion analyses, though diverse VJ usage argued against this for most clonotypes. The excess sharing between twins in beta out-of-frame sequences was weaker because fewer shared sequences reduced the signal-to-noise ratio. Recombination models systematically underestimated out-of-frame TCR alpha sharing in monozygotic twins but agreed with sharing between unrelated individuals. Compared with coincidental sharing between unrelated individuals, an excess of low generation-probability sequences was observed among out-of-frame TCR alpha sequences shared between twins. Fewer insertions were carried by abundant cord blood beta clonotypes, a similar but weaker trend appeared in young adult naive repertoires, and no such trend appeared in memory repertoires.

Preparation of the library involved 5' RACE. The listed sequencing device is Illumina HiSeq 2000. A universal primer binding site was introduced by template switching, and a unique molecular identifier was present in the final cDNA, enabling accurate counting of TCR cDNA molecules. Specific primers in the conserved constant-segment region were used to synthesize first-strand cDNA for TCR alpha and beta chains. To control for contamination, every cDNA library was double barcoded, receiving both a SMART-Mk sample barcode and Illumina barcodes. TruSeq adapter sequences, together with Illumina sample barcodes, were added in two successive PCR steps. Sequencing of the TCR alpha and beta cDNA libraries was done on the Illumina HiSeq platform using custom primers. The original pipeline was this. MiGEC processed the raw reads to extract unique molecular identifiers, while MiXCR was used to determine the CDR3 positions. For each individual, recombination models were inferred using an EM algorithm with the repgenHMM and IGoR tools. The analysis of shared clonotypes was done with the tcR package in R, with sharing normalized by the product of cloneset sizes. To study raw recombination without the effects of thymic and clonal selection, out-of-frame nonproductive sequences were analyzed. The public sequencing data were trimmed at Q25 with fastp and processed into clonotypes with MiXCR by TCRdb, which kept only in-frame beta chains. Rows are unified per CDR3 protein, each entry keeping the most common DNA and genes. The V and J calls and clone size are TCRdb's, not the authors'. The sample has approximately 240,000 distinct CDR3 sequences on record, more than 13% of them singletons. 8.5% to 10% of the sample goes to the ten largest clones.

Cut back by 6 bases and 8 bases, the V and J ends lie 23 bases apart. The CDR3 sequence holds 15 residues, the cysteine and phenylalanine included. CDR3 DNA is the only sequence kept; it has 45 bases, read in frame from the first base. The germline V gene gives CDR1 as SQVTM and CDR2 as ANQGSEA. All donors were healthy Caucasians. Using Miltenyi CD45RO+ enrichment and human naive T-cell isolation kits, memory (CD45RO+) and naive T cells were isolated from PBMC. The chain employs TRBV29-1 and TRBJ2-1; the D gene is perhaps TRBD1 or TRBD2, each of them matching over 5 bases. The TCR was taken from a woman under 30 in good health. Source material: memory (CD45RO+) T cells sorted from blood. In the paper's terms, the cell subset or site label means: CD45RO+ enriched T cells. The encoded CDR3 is CSVTNRWGYRDEQFF. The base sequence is TGCAGCGTGACTAATCGTTGGGGCTATCGGGATGAGCAGTTCTTC.